This T cell receptor (beta chain) was profiled in a study of blood T cell repertoires in COVID-19. Study-level information: Material from acute and convalescent COVID-19 was sourced from the United States, Italy and Spain. The cDNA or gDNA used as material had been derived from T cells, B-cell-depleted T cells, or PBMCs.

As handled by the study authors: Reference gene primer amplification yielded estimated nucleated cell counts. Clones were read by immunoSEQ multiplex PCR, and TCRdb kept only the in-frame ones, dropping some. V, J and clone size are taken as reported in that table, and D and trimming were inferred from the DNA itself. The sample shows a few hundred thousand clones, 83% of them seen only once. Germline CDR1 SGHTA, CDR2 FQGNSA. The CDR3 is 14 amino acids. Trimming took off 3 bases at V and 6 bases at J, with 12 bases between the two ends. The receptor's source is a woman aged 50 to 65 who had recovered from COVID-19. Material: PBMCs or T cells enriched from blood (not recorded which). This sequence joins TRBV7-2 and TRBJ1-5; D unresolved. DNA of the CDR3: TGTGCCAGCAGCTTTGTCGGGGTCGGTCAGCCCCAGCATTTT. Its translation: CASSFVGVGQPQHF.